This passage covers 10 T cell receptor beta chains from one sample sequenced in a study of cytotoxic CD8 clonotypes in ibrutinib-treated CLL (dated by TCRdb to the early 2020s). This specimen's time point label, per the study, means: around 2 years on ibrutinib. The library came from the immunoSEQ multiplex PCR assay. Drawn from immuneACCESS, this table holds only the in-frame rearrangements with V and J called that TCRdb kept. Clones are partly lost; checked studies trace under half to an unresolved V gene and leave the rest unexplained. This sample gives 130,000 or so clones in total; under 90% of them show up just once. Roughly 3.1% of the sample rests with the top ten. The sequenced sample was PBMCs, obtained after 24 months of ibrutinib treatment. The receptor source for this set is a human donor with chronic lymphocytic leukemia.

The chain couples TRBV5-4 to TRBJ2-2; 7 bases fit TRBD1. V lost 3 bases to trimming and J lost 6 bases; unmatched junction nucleotides: 8. Germline V gene lookup returns CDR1 SGHNT and CDR2 YYREEE (reference sequence). The CDR3 contains 15 residues. Here the CDR3 DNA reads TGTGCCAGCAGCTATAAACAGGGGTGGGCCGGGGAGCTGTTTTTT. Translated, it gives CASSYKQGWAGELFF.

This chain joins TRBV6-5 and TRBJ2-5; 8 nucleotides agree with TRBD1. The length of the CDR3 is 15 residues. CDR1 and CDR2 from the germline V gene are MNHEY and SVGAGI. The V and J ends lost 0 bases and 5 bases, in that order; junction bases with no gene match: 5. The CDR3 here is CASSYSRTGSETQYF. For the CDR3, the DNA is TGTGCCAGCAGTTACTCCCGGACAGGGAGCGAGACCCAGTACTTC.

This clone appeared a single time. This chain connects TRBV4-2 to TRBJ1-2; D may be TRBD1 (5 bases). V was cut by 0 bases and J by 3 bases, with 14 bases left in between. Per the germline V gene, CDR1 is LGHNA and CDR2 is YNFKEQ. CDR3 length: 16 amino acids. CDR3 sequence (DNA): TGTGCCAGCAGCCAAGACTCCGGGGCCGGTGACTATGGCTACACCTTC. It is translated as CASSQDSGAGDYGYTF.

The chain carries TRBV10-2 and TRBJ1-1; D is possibly TRBD1 (5 bases). Trimming left V 8 bases short and J 10 bases short, with 11 bases between. Per the germline V gene, CDR1 is WSHSY and CDR2 is SAAADI. This CDR3 has 10 residues. For the CDR3, the DNA is TGCGCCAGCGGCGGGGGGGTAGCTTTCTTT. This encodes CASGGGVAFF.

V and J are TRBV5-4 and TRBJ2-3, with a tentative D call TRBD1 (6 bases). The CDR3 extends over 13 amino acids. Between the trimmed V and J ends, which lost 4 bases and 2 bases, there was a span of 8 bases. The germline CDR1 and CDR2 sequences are SGHNT and YYREEE (reference sequence). The CDR3 spells CASSPGATDTQYF. As DNA, the CDR3 is TGTGCCAGCAGCCCAGGGGCCACAGATACGCAGTATTTT. The whole variable domain, remainder taken from reference TRBV5-4 and TRBJ2-3, is ETGVTQSPTHLIKTRGQQVTLRCSSQSGHNTVSWYQQALGQGPQFIFQYYREEENGRGNFPPRFSGLQFPNYSSELNVNALELDDSALYLCASSPGATDTQYFGPGTRLTVL.

V is TRBV5-5 and J is TRBJ1-1, with D tentatively TRBD1 (5 bases). Trimming left V 0 bases short and J 0 bases short, with 9 bases between. Germline CDR1 SGHKS, CDR2 YYEKEE (reference sequence). The CDR3 has 15 residues. CDR3 protein: CASSLVGGLNTEAFF. The CDR3, as DNA: TGTGCCAGCAGCTTGGTTGGGGGTTTGAACACTGAAGCTTTCTTT.

This chain joins TRBV6-1 and TRBJ2-1, with 8 bases aligning to TRBD1. CDR1 and CDR2 (germline): MNHNS, SASEGT. V was clipped by 7 bases and J by 4 bases; unmatched bases: 6. The CDR3 length is 14 residues. The CDR3 DNA reads as TGTGCCAGCATCATTGGGGACAGGTACAATGAGCAGTTCTTC. It specifies CASIIGDRYNEQFF.

The chain links TRBV29-1 to TRBJ2-2, with 11 bases fitting TRBD2. This CDR3 region has 13 residues. V was clipped by 4 bases and J by 5 bases; unmatched bases: 0. Germline V CDR1 and CDR2: SQVTM, ANQGSEA. The DNA for the CDR3 is TGCAGCGTTGGACTAGCGGGGACCGGGGAGCTGTTTTTT. Its translation is CSVGLAGTGELFF.

This rearrangement joins TRBV7-2 to TRBJ1-1; 8 nucleotides agree with TRBD1. V shed 3 bases and J 8 bases; nucleotides not matched to a gene: 5. Germline CDR1 is SGHTA and CDR2 is FQGNSA. This CDR3 contains 13 residues. The DNA of the CDR3 is TGTGCCAGCAGCTTGGGACAGGTGCGAGAAGCTTTCTTT. It is translated as CASSLGQVREAFF.

The chain combines TRBV5-1 with TRBJ1-1; TRBD1 might be the D (6 bases). Germline CDR1 and CDR2: SGHRS and YFSETQ. Between the trimmed V and J ends, which lost 0 bases and 4 bases, there was a span of 16 bases. This CDR3 is 16 amino acids long. The CDR3 protein is CASSLGFRGLGTEAFF. CDR3 nucleotides: TGCGCCAGCAGCTTGGGATTCAGGGGTTTGGGCACTGAAGCTTTCTTT.